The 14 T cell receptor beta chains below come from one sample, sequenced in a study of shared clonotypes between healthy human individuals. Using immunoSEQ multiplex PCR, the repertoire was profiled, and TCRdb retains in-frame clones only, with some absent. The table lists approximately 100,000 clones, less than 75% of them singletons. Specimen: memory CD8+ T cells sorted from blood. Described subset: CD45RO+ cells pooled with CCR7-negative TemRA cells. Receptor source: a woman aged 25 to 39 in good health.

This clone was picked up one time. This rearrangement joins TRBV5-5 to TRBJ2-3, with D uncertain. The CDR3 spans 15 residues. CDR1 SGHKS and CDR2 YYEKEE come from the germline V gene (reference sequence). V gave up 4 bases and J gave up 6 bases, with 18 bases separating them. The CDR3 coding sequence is TGTGCCAGCAGCCTATTTTTAGCCATCGGGGATACGCAGTATTTT. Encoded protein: CASSLFLAIGDTQYF.

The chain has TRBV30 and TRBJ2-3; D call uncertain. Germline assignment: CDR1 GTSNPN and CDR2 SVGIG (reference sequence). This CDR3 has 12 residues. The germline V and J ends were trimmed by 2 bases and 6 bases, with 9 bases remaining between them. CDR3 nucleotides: TGTGCCTGGAGTCCCCTTCGGGATACGCAGTATTTT. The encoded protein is CAWSPLRDTQYF.

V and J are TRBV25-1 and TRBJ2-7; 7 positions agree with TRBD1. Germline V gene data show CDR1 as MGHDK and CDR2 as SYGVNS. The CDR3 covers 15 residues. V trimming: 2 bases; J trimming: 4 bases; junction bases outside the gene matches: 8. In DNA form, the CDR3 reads TGTGCCAGCAGTGAAGGACGGGACAGCCGTTACGAGCAGTACTTC. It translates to CASSEGRDSRYEQYF.

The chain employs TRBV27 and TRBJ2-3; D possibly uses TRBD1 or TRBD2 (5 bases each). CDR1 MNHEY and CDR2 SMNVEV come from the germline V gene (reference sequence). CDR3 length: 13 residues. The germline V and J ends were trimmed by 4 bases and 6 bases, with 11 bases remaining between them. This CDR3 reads CASSWGGLDTQYF. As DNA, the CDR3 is TGTGCCAGCAGTTGGGGCGGGTTGGATACGCAGTATTTT.

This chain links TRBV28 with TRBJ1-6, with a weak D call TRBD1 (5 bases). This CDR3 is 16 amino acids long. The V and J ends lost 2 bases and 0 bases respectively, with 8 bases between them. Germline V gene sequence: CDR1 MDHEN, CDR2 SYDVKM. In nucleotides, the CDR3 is TGTGCCAGCAGTTTAGGGGCCGACTCCTATAATTCACCCCTCCACTTT. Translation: CASSLGADSYNSPLHF.

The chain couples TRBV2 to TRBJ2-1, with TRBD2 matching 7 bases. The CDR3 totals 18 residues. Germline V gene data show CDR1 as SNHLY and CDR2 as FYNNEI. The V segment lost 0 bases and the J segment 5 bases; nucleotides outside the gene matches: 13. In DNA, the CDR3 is TGTGCCAGCAGTGAAGCCATTCCCCTAGCGGAGGTTAACAATGAGCAGTTCTTC. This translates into CASSEAIPLAEVNNEQFF.

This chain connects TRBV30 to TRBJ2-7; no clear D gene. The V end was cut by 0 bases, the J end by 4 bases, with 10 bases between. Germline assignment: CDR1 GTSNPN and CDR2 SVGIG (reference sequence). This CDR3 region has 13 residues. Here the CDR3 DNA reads TGTGCCTGGAGTGTACACTGGGGATACGAGCAGTACTTC. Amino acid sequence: CAWSVHWGYEQYF.

The CDR3 nucleotides are TGTGCCAGTAGTTGGGGGGACGGCTACGAGCAGTACTTC. This gives the protein CASSWGDGYEQYF. The chain employs TRBV19 and TRBJ2-7, with D tentatively TRBD2 (6 bases). V shed 5 bases and J shed 3 bases, with 11 bases lying between them. The CDR3 is 13 residues long. The germline V gene has CDR1 LNHDA and CDR2 SQIVND (reference sequence).

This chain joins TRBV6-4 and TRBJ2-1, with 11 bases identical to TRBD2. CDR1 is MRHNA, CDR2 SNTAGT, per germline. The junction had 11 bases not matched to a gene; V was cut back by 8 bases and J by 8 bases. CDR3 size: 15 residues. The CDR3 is CASAQSLAGGDEQFF. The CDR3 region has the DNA TGTGCCAGCGCCCAATCGCTAGCGGGAGGCGATGAGCAGTTCTTC.

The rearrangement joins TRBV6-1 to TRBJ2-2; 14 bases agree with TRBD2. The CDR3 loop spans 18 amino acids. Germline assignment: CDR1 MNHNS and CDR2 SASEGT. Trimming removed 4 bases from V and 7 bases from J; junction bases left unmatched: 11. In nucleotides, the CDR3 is TGTGCCAGCAGTGGAGTACCGGGACTAGCGGGAGACGTCGGGGAGCTGTTTTTT. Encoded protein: CASSGVPGLAGDVGELFF.

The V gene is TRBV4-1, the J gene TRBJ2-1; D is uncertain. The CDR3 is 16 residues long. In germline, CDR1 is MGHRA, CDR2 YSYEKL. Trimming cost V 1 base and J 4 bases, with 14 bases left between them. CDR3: CASSQGGVMAYNEQFF. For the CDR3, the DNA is TGCGCCAGCAGCCAAGGCGGAGTCATGGCTTACAATGAGCAGTTCTTC.

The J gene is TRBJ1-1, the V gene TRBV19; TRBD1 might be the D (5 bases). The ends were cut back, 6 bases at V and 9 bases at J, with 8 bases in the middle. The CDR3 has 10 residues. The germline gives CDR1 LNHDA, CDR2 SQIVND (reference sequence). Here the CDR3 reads CASRGRKAFF. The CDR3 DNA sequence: TGTGCCAGTAGGGGACGGAAAGCTTTCTTT.

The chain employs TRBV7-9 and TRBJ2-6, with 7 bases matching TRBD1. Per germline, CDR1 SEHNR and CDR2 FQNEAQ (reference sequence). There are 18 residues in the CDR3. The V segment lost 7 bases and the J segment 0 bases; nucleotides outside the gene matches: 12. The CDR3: CASTPRSGTDSGANVLTF. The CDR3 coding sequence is TGTGCCAGCACCCCCCGGTCGGGGACAGACTCTGGGGCCAACGTCCTGACTTTC. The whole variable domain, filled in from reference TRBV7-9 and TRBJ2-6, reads DTGVSQNPRHKITKRGQNVTFRCDPISEHNRLYWYRQTLGQGPEFLTYFQNEAQLEKSRLLSDRFSAERPKGSFSTLEIQRTEQGDSAMYLCASTPRSGTDSGANVLTFGAGSRLTVL.

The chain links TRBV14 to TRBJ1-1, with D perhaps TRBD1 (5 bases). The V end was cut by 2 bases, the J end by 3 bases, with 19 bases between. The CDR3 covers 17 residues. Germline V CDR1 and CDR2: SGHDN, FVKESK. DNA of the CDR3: TGTGCCAGCAGCCAAAGATGGTCTGGGGACCAGGACACTGAAGCTTTCTTT. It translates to CASSQRWSGDQDTEAFF. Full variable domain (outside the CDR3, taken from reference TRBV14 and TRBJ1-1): EAGVTQFPSHSVIEKGQTVTLRCDPISGHDNLYWYRRVMGKEIKFLLHFVKESKQDESGMPNNRFLAERTGGTYSTLKVQPAELEDSGVYFCASSQRWSGDQDTEAFFGQGTRLTVV.